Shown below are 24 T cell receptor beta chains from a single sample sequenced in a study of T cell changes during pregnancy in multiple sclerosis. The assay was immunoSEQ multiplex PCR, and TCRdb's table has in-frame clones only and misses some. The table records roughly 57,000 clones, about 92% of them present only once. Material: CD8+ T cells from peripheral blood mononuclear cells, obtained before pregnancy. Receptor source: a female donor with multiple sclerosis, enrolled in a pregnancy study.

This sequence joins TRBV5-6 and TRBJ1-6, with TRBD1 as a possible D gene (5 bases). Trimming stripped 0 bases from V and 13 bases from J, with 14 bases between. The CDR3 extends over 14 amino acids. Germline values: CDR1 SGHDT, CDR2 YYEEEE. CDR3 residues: CASSLGNSGVPLHF. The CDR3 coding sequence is TGTGCCAGCAGCTTGGGGAATTCGGGGGTGCCCCTCCACTTT.

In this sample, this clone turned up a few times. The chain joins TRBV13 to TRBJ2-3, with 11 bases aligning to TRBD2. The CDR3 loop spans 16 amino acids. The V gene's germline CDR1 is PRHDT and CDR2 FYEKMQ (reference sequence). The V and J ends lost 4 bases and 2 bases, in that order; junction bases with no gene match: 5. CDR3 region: CASSSSTSGDTDTQYF. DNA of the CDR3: TGTGCCAGCAGCTCCTCGACTAGCGGGGACACAGATACGCAGTATTTT.

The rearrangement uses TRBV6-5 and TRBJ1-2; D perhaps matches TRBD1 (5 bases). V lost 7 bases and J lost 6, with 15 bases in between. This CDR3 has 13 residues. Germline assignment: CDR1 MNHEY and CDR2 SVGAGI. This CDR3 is CASTALRGDGYTF. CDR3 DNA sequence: TGTGCCAGCACCGCGCTTAGGGGCGATGGCTACACCTTC.

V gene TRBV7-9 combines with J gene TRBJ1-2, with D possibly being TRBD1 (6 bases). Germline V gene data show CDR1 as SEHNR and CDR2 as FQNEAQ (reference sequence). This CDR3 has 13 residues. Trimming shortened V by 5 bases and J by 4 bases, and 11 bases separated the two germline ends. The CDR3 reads CASSHGTRYGYTF. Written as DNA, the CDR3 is TGTGCCAGCAGCCACGGGACACGCTATGGCTACACCTTC.

CDR3 sequence (DNA): TGTGCCAGCAGCCAATCCGAACTAGCGGGGTTGAACACCGGGGAGCTGTTTTTT. This gives the protein CASSQSELAGLNTGELFF. This sequence joins TRBV7-6 and TRBJ2-2; 10 bases fit TRBD2. The CDR3 runs to 18 residues. Germline-derived CDR1 and CDR2 are SGHVS and FNYEAQ. With V trimmed by 5 bases and J by 1 base, 10 bases remained unmatched. The full variable domain, rest sourced from reference TRBV7-6 and TRBJ2-2, is GAGVSQSPRYKVTKRGQDVALRCDPISGHVSLYWYRQALGQGPEFLTYFNYEAQQDKSGLPNDRFSAERPEGSISTLTIQRTEQRDSAMYRCASSQSELAGLNTGELFFGEGSRLTVL.

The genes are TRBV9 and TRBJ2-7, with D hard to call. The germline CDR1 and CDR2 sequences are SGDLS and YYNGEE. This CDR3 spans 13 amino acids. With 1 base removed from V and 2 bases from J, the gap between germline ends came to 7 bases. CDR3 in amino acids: CASSVTETYEQYF. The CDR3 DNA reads TGTGCCAGCAGCGTAACGGAGACCTACGAGCAGTACTTC.

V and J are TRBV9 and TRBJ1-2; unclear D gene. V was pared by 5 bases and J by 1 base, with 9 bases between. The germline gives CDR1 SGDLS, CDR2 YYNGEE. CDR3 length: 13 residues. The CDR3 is CASRSSVNYGYTF. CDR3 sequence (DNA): TGTGCCAGCAGGTCGTCCGTTAACTATGGCTACACCTTC.

The CDR3 bases are TGTGCCAGCAGCCAAGAAGGACAGGGAGTAATCGGGGAGCTGTTTTTT. It codes for CASSQEGQGVIGELFF. The chain uses TRBV4-2 and TRBJ2-2; 8 bases are a match to TRBD1. V was pared by 0 bases and J by 7 bases, with 7 bases of the junction left unmatched. The CDR3 is made up of 16 amino acids. CDR1 LGHNA and CDR2 YNFKEQ come from the germline V gene.

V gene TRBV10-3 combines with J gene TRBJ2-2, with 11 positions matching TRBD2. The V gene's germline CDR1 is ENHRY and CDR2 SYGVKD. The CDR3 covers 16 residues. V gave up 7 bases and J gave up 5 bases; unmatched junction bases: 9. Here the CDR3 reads CAITPIAGGHTGELFF. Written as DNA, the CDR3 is TGTGCCATCACCCCGATAGCGGGGGGGCATACCGGGGAGCTGTTTTTT.

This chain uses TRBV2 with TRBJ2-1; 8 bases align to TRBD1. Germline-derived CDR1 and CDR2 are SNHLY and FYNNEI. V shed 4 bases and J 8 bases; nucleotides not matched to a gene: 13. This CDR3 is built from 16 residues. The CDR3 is CASSGARQGALDEQFF. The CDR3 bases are TGTGCCAGCAGTGGGGCTCGGCAGGGGGCGCTGGATGAGCAGTTCTTC.

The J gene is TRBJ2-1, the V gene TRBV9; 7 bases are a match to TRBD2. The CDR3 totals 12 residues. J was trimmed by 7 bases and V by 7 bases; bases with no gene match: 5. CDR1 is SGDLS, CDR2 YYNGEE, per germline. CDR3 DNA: TGTGCCAGCGCCCTGGGGGGGAATGAGCAGTTCTTC. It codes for CASALGGNEQFF.

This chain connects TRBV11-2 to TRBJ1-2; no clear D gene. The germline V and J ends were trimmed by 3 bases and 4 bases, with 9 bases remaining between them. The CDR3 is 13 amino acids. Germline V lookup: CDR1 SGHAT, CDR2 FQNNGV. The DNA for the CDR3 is TGTGCCAGCAGCTTCGGGGTTACCTATGGCTACACCTTC. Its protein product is CASSFGVTYGYTF.

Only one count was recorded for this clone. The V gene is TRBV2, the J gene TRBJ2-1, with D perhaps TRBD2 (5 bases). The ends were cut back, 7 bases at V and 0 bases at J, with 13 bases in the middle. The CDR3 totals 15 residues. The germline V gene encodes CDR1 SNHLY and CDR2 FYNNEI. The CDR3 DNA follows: TGTGCCAGCAAAGGGCAGCGGCGCTCCTACAATGAGCAGTTCTTC. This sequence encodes CASKGQRRSYNEQFF.

CDR3 in amino acids: CASSQDGGSNSPLHF. Here the CDR3 DNA reads TGCGCCAGCAGCCAAGACGGGGGGAGTAATTCACCCCTCCACTTT. This chain uses TRBV4-1 with TRBJ1-6; TRBD1 is a possible D gene (5 bases). From germline, CDR1 is MGHRA and CDR2 YSYEKL. This CDR3 is 15 amino acids long. The V end was cut by 0 bases, the J end by 6 bases, with 9 bases between.

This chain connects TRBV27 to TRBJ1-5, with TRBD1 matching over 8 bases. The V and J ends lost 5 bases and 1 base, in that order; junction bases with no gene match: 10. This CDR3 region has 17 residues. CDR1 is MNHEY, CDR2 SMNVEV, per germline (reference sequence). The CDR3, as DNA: TGTGCCAGCAGTACCAAACGCAGGGGGCCGAGCAATCAGCCCCAGCATTTT. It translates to CASSTKRRGPSNQPQHF.

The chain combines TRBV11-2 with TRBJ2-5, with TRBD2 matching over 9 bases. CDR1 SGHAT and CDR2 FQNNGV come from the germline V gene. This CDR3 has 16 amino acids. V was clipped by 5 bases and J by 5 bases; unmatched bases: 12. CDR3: CASSTGSGGRQETQYF. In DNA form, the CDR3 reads TGTGCCAGCAGCACCGGTAGCGGGGGCCGGCAGGAGACCCAGTACTTC.

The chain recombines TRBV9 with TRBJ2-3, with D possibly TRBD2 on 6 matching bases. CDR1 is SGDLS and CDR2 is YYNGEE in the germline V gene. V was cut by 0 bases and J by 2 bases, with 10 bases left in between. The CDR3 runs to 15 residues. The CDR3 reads CASSVAGDPTDTQYF. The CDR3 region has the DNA TGTGCCAGCAGCGTAGCGGGGGACCCCACAGATACGCAGTATTTT.

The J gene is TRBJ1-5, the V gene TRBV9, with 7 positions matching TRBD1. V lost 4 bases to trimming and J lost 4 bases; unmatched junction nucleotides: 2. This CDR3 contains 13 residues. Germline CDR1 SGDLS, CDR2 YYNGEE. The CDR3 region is CASSQGENQPQHF. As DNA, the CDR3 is TGTGCCAGCAGCCAGGGGGAAAATCAGCCCCAGCATTTT.

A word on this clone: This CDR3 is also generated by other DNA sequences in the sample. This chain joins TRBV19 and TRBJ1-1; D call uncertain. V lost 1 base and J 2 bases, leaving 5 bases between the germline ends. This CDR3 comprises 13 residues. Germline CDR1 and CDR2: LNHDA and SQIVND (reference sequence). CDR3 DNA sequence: TGTGCCAGTAGTATAGGTGGCAACACTGAAGCTTTCTTT. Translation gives CASSIGGNTEAFF.

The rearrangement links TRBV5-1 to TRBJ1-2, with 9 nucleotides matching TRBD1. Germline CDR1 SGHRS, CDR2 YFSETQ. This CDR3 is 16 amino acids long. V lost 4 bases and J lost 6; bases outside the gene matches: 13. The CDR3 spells CASSAEPGQGTDGYTF. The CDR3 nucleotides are TGCGCCAGCAGCGCGGAGCCGGGACAGGGCACAGATGGCTACACCTTC. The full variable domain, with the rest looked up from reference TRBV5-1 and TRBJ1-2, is KAGVTQTPRYLIKTRGQQVTLSCSPISGHRSVSWYQQTPGQGLQFLFEYFSETQRNKGNFPGRFSGRQFSNSRSEMNVSTLELGDSALYLCASSAEPGQGTDGYTFGSGTRLTVV.

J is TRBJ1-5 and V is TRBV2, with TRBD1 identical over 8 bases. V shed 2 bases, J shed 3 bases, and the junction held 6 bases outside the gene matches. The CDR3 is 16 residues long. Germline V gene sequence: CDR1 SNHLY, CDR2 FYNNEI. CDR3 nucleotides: TGTGCCAGCAGTGAATGGCTGGGACAGGCCAATCAGCCCCAGCATTTT. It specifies CASSEWLGQANQPQHF.

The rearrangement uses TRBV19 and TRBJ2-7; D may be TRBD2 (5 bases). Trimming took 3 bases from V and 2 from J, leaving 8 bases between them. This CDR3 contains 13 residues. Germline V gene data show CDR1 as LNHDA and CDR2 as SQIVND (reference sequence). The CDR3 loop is CASSMDWPYEQYF. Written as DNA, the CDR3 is TGTGCCAGTAGTATGGACTGGCCCTACGAGCAGTACTTC.

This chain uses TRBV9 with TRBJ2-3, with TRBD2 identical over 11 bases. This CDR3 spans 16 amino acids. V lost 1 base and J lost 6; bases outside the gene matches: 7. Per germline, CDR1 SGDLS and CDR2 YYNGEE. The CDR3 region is CASSVIAGGPTDTQYF. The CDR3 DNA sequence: TGTGCCAGCAGCGTAATAGCGGGGGGGCCAACGGATACGCAGTATTTT.

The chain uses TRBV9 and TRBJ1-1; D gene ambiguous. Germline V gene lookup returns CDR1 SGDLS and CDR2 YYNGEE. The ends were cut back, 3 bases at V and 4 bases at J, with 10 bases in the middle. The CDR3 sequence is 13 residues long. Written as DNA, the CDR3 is TGTGCCAGCAGCGAGCGGGTGAGCACTGAAGCTTTCTTT. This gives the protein CASSERVSTEAFF.